This TCR beta chain was sequenced during a study of blood T cells in healthy people across ages. Study-wide results and limits: Age advanced and TCR beta diversity per million T cells fell, roughly linearly.

A sample-barcoded 5' primer and a J-beta primer mix were used in a second PCR of roughly 6 to 12 cycles. Carrying 12 random nucleotides, a template-switch adaptor labeled each individual cDNA molecule. MiXCR, run by TCRdb on the 5' RACE reads, gives a single entry per CDR3 protein. This repertoire shows hundreds of thousands of distinct CDR3 sequences, about 37% found once; its top ten account for about an eighth. The CDR3 loop spans 15 amino acids. This clonotype appeared a few times. Its antigen is still unknown. The germline gene is not matched at one end of the junction; a read error may be the cause.

The TCR comes from a man younger than 35 in good health. Sequencing input: blood. The V gene is TRBV12-3 or TRBV12-4, the J gene TRBJ1-1; TRBD1 agrees at 7 bases. CDR3 loop: CASRLDRVLMSEAFF. CDR3 nucleotide sequence: TGTGCCAGCAGGTTAGACAGGGTACTTATGTCTGAAGCTTTCTTT.